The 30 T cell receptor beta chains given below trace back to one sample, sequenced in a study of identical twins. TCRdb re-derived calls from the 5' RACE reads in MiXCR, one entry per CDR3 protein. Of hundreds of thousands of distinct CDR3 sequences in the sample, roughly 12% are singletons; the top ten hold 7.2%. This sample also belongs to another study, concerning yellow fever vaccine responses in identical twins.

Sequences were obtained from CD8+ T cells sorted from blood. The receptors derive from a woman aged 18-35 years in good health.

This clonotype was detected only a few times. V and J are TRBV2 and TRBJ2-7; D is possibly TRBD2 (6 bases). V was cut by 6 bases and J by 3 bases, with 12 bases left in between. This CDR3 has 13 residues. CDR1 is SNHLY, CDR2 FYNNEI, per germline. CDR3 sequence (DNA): TGTGCCAGCAGCCCCTCGGGGGTCTACGAGCAGTACGTC. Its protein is CASSPSGVYEQYV.

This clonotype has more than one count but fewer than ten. The CDR3 protein is CASSLSRTGALSNQPQHF. CDR3 nucleotide sequence: TGTGCCAGCAGCTTATCGCGGACAGGCGCCCTTAGCAATCAGCCCCAGCATTTT. This chain connects TRBV7-8 to TRBJ1-5; 7 bases line up with TRBD1. The CDR3 contains 18 residues. The germline CDR1 and CDR2 sequences are SGHVS and FQNEAQ. V gave up 2 bases and J gave up 0 bases; unmatched junction bases: 10. The full variable domain, in which reference TRBV7-8 and TRBJ1-5 provide the parts outside the CDR3, is GAGVSQSPRYKVAKRGQDVALRCDPISGHVSLFWYQQALGQGPEFLTYFQNEAQLDKSGLPSDRFFAERPEGSVSTLKIQRTQQEDSAVYLCASSLSRTGALSNQPQHFGDGTRLSIL.

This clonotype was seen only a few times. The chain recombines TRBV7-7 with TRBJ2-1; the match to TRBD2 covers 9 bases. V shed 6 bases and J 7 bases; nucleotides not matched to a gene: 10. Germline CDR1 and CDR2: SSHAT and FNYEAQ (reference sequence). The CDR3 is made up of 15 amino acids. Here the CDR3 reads CASSPGTSMRNEQFF. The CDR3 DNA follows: TGTGCCAGCAGTCCTGGGACTAGCATGAGGAATGAGCAGTTCTTC.

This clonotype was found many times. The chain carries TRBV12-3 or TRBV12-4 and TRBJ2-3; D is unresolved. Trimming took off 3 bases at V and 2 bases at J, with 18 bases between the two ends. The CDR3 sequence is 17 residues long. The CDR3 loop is CASSFIEPELYTDTQYF. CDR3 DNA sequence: TGTGCCAGCAGTTTTATAGAACCCGAACTATACACAGATACGCAGTATTTT.

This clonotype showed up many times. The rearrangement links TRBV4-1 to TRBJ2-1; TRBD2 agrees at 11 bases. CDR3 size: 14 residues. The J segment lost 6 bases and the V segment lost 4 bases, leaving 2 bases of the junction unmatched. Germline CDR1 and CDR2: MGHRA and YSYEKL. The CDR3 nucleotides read TGCGCCAGCAGCCTAGCGGGAGGGCCCAATGAGCAGTTCTTC. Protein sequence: CASSLAGGPNEQFF.

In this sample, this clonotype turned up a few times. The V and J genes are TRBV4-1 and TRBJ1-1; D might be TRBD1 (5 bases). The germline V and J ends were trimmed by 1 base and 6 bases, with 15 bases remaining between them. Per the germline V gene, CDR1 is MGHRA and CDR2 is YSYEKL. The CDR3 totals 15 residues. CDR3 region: CASSQVVAGQAEAFF. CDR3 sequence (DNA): TGCGCCAGCAGCCAAGTAGTGGCAGGGCAGGCTGAAGCTTTCTTT.

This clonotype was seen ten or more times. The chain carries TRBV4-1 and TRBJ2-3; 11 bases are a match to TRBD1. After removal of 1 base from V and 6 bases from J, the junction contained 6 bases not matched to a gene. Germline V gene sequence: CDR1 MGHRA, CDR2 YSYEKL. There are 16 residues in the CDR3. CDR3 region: CASSQGRTGGIDTQYF. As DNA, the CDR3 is TGCGCCAGCAGCCAAGGACGGACAGGGGGCATCGATACGCAGTATTTT.

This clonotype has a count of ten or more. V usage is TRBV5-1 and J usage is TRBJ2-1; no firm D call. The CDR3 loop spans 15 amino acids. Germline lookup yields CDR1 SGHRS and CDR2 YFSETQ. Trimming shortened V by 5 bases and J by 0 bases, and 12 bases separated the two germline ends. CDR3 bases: TGCGCCAGCAGGTTGACGGTCAGCTCCTACAATGAGCAGTTCTTC. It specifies CASRLTVSSYNEQFF.

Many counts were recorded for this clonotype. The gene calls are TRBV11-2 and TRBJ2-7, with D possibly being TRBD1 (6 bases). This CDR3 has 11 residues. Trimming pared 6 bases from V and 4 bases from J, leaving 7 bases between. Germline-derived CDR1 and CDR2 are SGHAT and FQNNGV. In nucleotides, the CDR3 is TGTGCCAGCAGACAGGGTTACGAGCAGTACGTC. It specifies CASRQGYEQYV.

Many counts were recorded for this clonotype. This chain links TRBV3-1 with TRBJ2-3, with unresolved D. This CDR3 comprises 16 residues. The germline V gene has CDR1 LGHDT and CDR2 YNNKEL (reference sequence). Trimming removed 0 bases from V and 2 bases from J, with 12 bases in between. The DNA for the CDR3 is TGTGCCAGCAGCCAAGATTTTCTGGAAAACACAGATACGCAGTATTTT. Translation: CASSQDFLENTDTQYF.

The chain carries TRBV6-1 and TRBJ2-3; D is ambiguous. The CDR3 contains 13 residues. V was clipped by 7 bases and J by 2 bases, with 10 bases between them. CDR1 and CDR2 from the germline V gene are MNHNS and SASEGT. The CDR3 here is CASNKSHTDTQYF. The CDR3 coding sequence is TGTGCCAGCAACAAGTCACACACAGATACGCAGTATTTT.

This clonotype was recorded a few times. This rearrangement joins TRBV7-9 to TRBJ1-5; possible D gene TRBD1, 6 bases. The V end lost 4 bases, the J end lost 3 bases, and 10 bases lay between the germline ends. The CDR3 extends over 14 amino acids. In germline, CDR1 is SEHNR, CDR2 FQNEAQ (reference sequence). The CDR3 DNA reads TGTGCCAGCAGCTCCGGGGGGCTCAATCAGCCCCAGCATTTT. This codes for CASSSGGLNQPQHF. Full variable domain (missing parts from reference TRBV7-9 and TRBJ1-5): DTGVSQNPRHKITKRGQNVTFRCDPISEHNRLYWYRQTLGQGPEFLTYFQNEAQLEKSRLLSDRFSAERPKGSFSTLEIQRTEQGDSAMYLCASSSGGLNQPQHFGDGTRLSIL.

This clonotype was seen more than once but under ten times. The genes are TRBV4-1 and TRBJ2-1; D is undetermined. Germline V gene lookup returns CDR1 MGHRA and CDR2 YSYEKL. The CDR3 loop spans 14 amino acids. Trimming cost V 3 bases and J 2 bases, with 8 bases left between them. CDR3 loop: CASSHTETYNEQFF. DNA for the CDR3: TGCGCCAGCAGCCATACTGAAACCTACAATGAGCAGTTCTTC.

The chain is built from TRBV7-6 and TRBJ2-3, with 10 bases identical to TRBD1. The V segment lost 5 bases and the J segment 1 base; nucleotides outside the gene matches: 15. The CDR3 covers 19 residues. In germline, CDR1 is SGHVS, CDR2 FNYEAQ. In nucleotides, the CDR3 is TGTGCCAGCAGCCGTGGACAGGGGGTAATAAGCGCCGGCACAGATACGCAGTATTTT. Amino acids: CASSRGQGVISAGTDTQYF.

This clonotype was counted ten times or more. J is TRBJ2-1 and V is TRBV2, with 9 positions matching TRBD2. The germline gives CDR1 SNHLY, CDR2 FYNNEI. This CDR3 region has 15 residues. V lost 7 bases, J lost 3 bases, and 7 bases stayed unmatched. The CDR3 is CASIQREAIYNEQFF. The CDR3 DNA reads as TGTGCCAGCATTCAGCGGGAGGCGATCTACAATGAGCAGTTCTTC. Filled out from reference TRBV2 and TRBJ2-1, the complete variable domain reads EPEVTQTPSHQVTQMGQEVILRCVPISNHLYFYWYRQILGQKVEFLVSFYNNEISEKSEIFDDQFSVERPDGSNFTLKIRSTKLEDSAMYFCASIQREAIYNEQFFGPGTRLTVL.

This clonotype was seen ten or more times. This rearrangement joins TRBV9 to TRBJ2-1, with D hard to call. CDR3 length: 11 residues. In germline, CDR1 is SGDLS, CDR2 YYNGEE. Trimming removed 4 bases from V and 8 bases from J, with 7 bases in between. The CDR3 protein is CASSRGDEQFF. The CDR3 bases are TGTGCCAGCAGCCGTGGTGATGAGCAGTTCTTC.

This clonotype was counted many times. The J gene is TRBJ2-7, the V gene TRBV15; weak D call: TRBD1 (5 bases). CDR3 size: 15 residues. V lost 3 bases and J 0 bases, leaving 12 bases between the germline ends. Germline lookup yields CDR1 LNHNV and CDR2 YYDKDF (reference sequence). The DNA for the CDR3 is TGTGCCACCAGCAGCCTCTACACAGGCTCCTACGAGCAGTACTTC. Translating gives CATSSLYTGSYEQYF.

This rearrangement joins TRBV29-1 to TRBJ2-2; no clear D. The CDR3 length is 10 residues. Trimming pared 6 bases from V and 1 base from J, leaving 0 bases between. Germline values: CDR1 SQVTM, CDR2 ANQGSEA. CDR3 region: CSVNTGELFF. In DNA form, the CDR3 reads TGCAGCGTGAACACCGGGGAGCTGTTTTTT.

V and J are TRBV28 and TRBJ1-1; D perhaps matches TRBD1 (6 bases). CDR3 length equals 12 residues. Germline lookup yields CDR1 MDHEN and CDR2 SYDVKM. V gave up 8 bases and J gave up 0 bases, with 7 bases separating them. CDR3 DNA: TGTGCCAGCGGGGGGCTGAACACTGAAGCTTTCTTT. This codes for CASGGLNTEAFF.

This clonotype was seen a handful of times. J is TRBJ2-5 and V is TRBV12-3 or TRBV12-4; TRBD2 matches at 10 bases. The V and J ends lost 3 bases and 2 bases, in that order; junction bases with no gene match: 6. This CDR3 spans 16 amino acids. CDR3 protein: CASSLLAGEDQETQYF. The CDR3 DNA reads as TGTGCCAGCAGTTTGCTAGCGGGGGAGGATCAAGAGACCCAGTACTTC.

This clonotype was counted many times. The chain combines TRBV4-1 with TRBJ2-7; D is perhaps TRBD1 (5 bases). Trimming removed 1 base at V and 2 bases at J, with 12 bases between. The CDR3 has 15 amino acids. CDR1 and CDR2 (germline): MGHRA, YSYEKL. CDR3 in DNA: TGCGCCAGCAGCCAAGTCTCTCTAGGGGCCTACGAGCAGTACTTC. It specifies CASSQVSLGAYEQYF.

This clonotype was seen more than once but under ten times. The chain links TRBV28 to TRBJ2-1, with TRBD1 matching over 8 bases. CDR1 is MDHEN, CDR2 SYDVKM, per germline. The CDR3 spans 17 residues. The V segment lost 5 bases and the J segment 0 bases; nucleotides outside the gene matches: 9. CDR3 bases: TGTGCCAGCAGTAAAATGACAGGGGCCAGCTCCTACAATGAGCAGTTCTTC. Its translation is CASSKMTGASSYNEQFF.

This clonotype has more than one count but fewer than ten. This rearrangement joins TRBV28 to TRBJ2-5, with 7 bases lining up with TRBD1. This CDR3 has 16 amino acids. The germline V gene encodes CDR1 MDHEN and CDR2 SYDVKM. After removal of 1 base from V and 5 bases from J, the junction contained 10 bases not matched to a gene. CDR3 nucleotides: TGTGCCAGCAGTTTATTGGGGCTGACAGGGCGTGAGACCCAGTACTTC. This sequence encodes CASSLLGLTGRETQYF.

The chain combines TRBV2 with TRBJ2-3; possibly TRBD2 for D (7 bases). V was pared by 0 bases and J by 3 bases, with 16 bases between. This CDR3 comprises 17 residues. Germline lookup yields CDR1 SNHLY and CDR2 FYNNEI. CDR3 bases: TGTGCCAGCAGTGAAGCGAAAGGGGGGAGGGAGACAGATACGCAGTATTTT. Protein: CASSEAKGGRETDTQYF.

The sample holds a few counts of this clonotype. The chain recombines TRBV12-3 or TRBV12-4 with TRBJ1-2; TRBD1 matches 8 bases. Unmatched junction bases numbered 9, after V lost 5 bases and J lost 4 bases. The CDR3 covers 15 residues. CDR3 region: CASSPQGAHGYGYTF. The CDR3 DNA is TGTGCCAGCAGTCCCCAGGGGGCGCACGGCTATGGCTACACCTTC.

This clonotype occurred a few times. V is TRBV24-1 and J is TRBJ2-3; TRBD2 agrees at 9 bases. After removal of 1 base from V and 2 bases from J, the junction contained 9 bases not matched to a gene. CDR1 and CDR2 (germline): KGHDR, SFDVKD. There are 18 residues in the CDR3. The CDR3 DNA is TGTGCCACCAGTGATTTAGGCCCTGCTAGCGGGATCACAGATACGCAGTATTTT. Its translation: CATSDLGPASGITDTQYF.

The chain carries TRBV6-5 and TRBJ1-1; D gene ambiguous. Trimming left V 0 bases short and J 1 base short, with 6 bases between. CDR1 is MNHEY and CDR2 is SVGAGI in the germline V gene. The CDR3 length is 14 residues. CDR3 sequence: CASSYSAKNTEAFF. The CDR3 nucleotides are TGTGCCAGCAGTTACTCCGCCAAGAACACTGAAGCTTTCTTT.

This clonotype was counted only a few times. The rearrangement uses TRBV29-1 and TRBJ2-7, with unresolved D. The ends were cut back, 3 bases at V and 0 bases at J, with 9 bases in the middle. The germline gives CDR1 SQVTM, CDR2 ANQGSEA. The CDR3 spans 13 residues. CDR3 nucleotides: TGCAGCGTTGAGGTGGCGAGCTCCTACGAGCAGTACTTC. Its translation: CSVEVASSYEQYF.

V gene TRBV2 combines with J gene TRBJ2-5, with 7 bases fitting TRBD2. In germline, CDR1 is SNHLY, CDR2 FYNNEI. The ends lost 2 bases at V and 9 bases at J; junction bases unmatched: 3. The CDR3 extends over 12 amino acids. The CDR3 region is CASSEPREAQYF. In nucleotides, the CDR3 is TGTGCCAGCAGTGAACCCCGGGAGGCCCAGTACTTC. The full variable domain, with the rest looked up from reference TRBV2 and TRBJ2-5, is EPEVTQTPSHQVTQMGQEVILRCVPISNHLYFYWYRQILGQKVEFLVSFYNNEISEKSEIFDDQFSVERPDGSNFTLKIRSTKLEDSAMYFCASSEPREAQYFGPGTRLLVL.

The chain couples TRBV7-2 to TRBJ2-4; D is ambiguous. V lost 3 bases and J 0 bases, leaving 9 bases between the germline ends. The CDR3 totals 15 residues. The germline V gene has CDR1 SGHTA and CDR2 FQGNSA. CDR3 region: CASSFTIVAKNIQYF. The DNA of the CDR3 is TGTGCCAGCAGCTTCACAATTGTAGCCAAAAACATTCAGTACTTC. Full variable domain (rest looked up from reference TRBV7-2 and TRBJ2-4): GAGVSQSPSNKVTEKGKDVELRCDPISGHTALYWYRQSLGQGLEFLIYFQGNSAPDKSGLPSDRFSAERTGGSVSTLTIQRTQQEDSAVYLCASSFTIVAKNIQYFGAGTRLSVL.